A single sample is the source of the 27 T cell receptor beta chains below, sequenced in a study of blood T cells in healthy people across ages. PCR was performed a second time for 7 to 11 cycles using a sample-barcoded 5' primer and a J-beta primer mix. TCRdb reprocessed the 5' RACE reads with MiXCR, giving one entry per CDR3 protein. The repertoire holds around 750,000 distinct CDR3 sequences, with 53% as singletons. Material: blood. These receptors came from an elderly man in good health.

This chain links TRBV3-1 with TRBJ2-7, with 8 bases fitting TRBD2. The germline V gene has CDR1 LGHDT and CDR2 YNNKEL (reference sequence). This CDR3 has 15 residues. The junction had 9 bases not matched to a gene; V was cut back by 4 bases and J by 4 bases. The CDR3 DNA is TGTGCCAGCAGCCCCTCCAAATTAGCGGGATACGAGCAGTACTTC. It encodes CASSPSKLAGYEQYF.

The chain combines TRBV7-2 with TRBJ2-7; 8 bases are shared with TRBD2. V shed 1 base and J 5 bases; nucleotides not matched to a gene: 4. The CDR3 has 14 amino acids. Germline V CDR1 and CDR2: SGHTA, FQGNSA. CDR3 DNA sequence: TGTGCCAGCAGCTTAGGAGCGGGAGTAAACGAGCAGTACTTC. It specifies CASSLGAGVNEQYF.

Turning to this clonotype: At one end the junction does not follow the germline gene, possibly because of a read error. This chain uses TRBV2 with TRBJ1-2, with D perhaps TRBD1 (5 bases). The CDR3 sequence is 14 residues long. Germline-derived CDR1 and CDR2 are SNHLY and FYNNEI. CDR3 nucleotides: TGTGCCGGCAGTGAGGGCAGGGTTGCGTGGGGCTACACCTTC. Protein product: CAGSEGRVAWGYTF.

V and J are TRBV6-5 and TRBJ2-7; D may correspond to TRBD1 or TRBD2 (6 bases each). The CDR3 extends over 14 amino acids. Germline CDR1 is MNHEY and CDR2 is SVGAGI. The V and J ends lost 7 bases and 5 bases respectively, with 18 bases between them. The CDR3 protein is CASMRTRGGDEQYF. The CDR3 bases are TGTGCCAGCATGAGAACCAGGGGCGGGGACGAGCAGTACTTC.

This clonotype was observed a handful of times. This sequence joins TRBV2 and TRBJ2-7; 8 bases map to TRBD2. V shed 3 bases, J shed 2 bases, and the junction held 3 bases outside the gene matches. The CDR3 has 14 residues. CDR1 is SNHLY, CDR2 FYNNEI, per germline. The CDR3 sequence is CASSDMGLAYEQYF. CDR3 coding DNA: TGTGCCAGCAGTGATATGGGACTAGCCTACGAGCAGTACTTC. Using reference TRBV2 and TRBJ2-7 for the parts outside the CDR3, the full variable domain is EPEVTQTPSHQVTQMGQEVILRCVPISNHLYFYWYRQILGQKVEFLVSFYNNEISEKSEIFDDQFSVERPDGSNFTLKIRSTKLEDSAMYFCASSDMGLAYEQYFGPGTRLTVT.

This CDR3 is CASSFSGDQETQYF. The CDR3 DNA reads TGTGCCAGCAGCTTTTCCGGGGACCAAGAGACCCAGTACTTC. The chain joins TRBV7-9 to TRBJ2-5; a weak D match, TRBD2 (5 bases). V lost 3 bases and J lost 0, with 8 bases in between. The CDR3 totals 14 residues. Germline-derived CDR1 and CDR2 are SEHNR and FQNEAQ (reference sequence).

The chain uses TRBV14 and TRBJ2-2; no firm D call. The CDR3 extends over 17 amino acids. The germline CDR1 and CDR2 sequences are SGHDN and FVKESK. V lost 3 bases to trimming and J lost 2 bases, with 16 bases between them. The CDR3 sequence is CASSHWYGLYNTGELFF. The CDR3 DNA reads as TGTGCCAGCAGCCATTGGTATGGGCTCTATAACACCGGGGAGCTGTTTTTT.

The chain is built from TRBV20-1 and TRBJ1-2; TRBD1 might be the D (6 bases). The CDR3 loop spans 14 amino acids. In germline, CDR1 is DFQATT, CDR2 SNEGSKA (reference sequence). The V end was cut by 5 bases, the J end by 0 bases, with 13 bases between. The CDR3 loop reads CSAGPGQTNYGYTF. The DNA of the CDR3 is TGCAGTGCTGGTCCCGGACAGACTAACTATGGCTACACCTTC.

There are many counts of this clonotype. The chain is built from TRBV29-1 and TRBJ2-7; D ambiguous. This CDR3 is 12 amino acids long. V was clipped by 4 bases and J by 0 bases, with 7 bases between them. CDR1 and CDR2 from the germline V gene are SQVTM and ANQGSEA. CDR3 DNA sequence: TGCAGCGTTGCACAGCTCTCCTACGAGCAGTACTTC. Protein: CSVAQLSYEQYF.

The CDR3 DNA reads TGTGCCAGCAGACTTACAGGGGGAAATGGCTACACCTTC. Encoded protein: CASRLTGGNGYTF. The V gene is TRBV25-1, the J gene TRBJ1-2; 8 bases match TRBD1. The ends lost 6 bases at V and 6 bases at J; junction bases unmatched: 6. The CDR3 consists of 13 residues. Germline CDR1 MGHDK, CDR2 SYGVNS.

V gene TRBV12-3 or TRBV12-4 combines with J gene TRBJ2-1; 9 bases fit TRBD2. The V gene end was trimmed by 6 bases and the J gene end by 9 bases; junction bases not matched to a gene: 6. This CDR3 is 13 amino acids long. CDR3 sequence: CASSDMTSGEQFF. CDR3 nucleotide sequence: TGTGCCAGCAGCGACATGACTAGCGGTGAGCAGTTCTTC.

This clonotype was observed a handful of times. The rearrangement uses TRBV20-1 and TRBJ2-1; possibly TRBD2 for D (5 bases). This CDR3 contains 15 residues. Trimming stripped 2 bases from V and 4 bases from J, with 15 bases between. Per germline, CDR1 DFQATT and CDR2 SNEGSKA (reference sequence). CDR3 amino acids: CSARSGRPGYNEQFF. As DNA, the CDR3 is TGCAGTGCTAGATCGGGAAGGCCGGGGTACAATGAGCAGTTCTTC.

The CDR3 DNA sequence: TGCAGCGTTCGGGACAGAACGAACACCGGGGAGCTGTTTTTT. It translates to CSVRDRTNTGELFF. The V gene is TRBV29-1, the J gene TRBJ2-2; TRBD1 matches at 7 bases. The CDR3 extends over 14 amino acids. The trim removed 5 bases at V and 0 bases at J, leaving 3 bases unmatched. Germline lookup yields CDR1 SQVTM and CDR2 ANQGSEA.

J is TRBJ1-1 and V is TRBV11-3; TRBD1 is a possible D gene (5 bases). The CDR3 is 15 amino acids. Germline assignment: CDR1 SGHNT and CDR2 YENEEA. Between the trimmed V and J ends, which lost 1 base and 0 bases, there was a span of 9 bases. The CDR3 DNA follows: TGTGCCAGCAGCTTAGGCCAGGGCATGAACACTGAAGCTTTCTTT. Translated: CASSLGQGMNTEAFF.

In its sample, this clonotype was seen a few times. V and J are TRBV27 and TRBJ1-6; 10 nucleotides line up with TRBD1. The V gene end was trimmed by 3 bases and the J gene end by 4 bases; junction bases not matched to a gene: 15. The CDR3 has 20 amino acids. Germline V CDR1 and CDR2: MNHEY, SMNVEV (reference sequence). The CDR3 reads CASSFFGPGTGDPYNSPLHF. DNA of the CDR3: TGTGCCAGCAGTTTCTTCGGTCCCGGGACAGGGGACCCTTATAATTCACCCCTCCACTTT.

V usage is TRBV27 and J usage is TRBJ2-7, with TRBD1 matching over 10 bases. This CDR3 is 17 amino acids long. CDR1 is MNHEY, CDR2 SMNVEV, per germline (reference sequence). V trimming: 5 bases; J trimming: 3 bases; junction bases outside the gene matches: 13. CDR3 sequence (DNA): TGTGCCAGCAGTCCCGGGACAGGGGCCCTGCACTTCTACGAGCAGTACTTC. As protein: CASSPGTGALHFYEQYF.

This chain joins TRBV10-3 and TRBJ2-5, with TRBD1 as a possible D gene (5 bases). Germline values: CDR1 ENHRY, CDR2 SYGVKD. V was trimmed by 1 base and J by 7 bases, leaving 10 bases between them. The CDR3 contains 13 residues. The CDR3 DNA reads as TGTGCCATCAGTGAGTTCCAGGGTGGGACCCAGTACTTC. This gives the protein CAISEFQGGTQYF.

There are a few counts of this clonotype. The rearrangement links TRBV10-3 to TRBJ1-1; no reliable D call. The germline gives CDR1 ENHRY, CDR2 SYGVKD. The CDR3 runs 14 residues. V gave up 2 bases and J gave up 5 bases, with 12 bases separating them. Written as DNA, the CDR3 is TGTGCCATCAGTGAGAATAGGAAAAGGACTGAAGCTTTCTTT. Protein sequence: CAISENRKRTEAFF.

This clonotype was picked up many times. This rearrangement joins TRBV29-1 to TRBJ2-7, with a possible D match to TRBD1 (6 bases). The V end lost 4 bases, the J end lost 0 bases, and 7 bases lay between the germline ends. CDR3 length equals 12 residues. Germline V lookup: CDR1 SQVTM, CDR2 ANQGSEA. The CDR3 DNA is TGCAGCGTTGGACAGGACTCCTACGAGCAGTACTTC. Protein sequence: CSVGQDSYEQYF.

V is TRBV4-1 and J is TRBJ1-6; weak D call: TRBD1 (5 bases). CDR3 length: 12 amino acids. Germline CDR1 reads MGHRA; CDR2 reads YSYEKL. The V end was cut by 5 bases, the J end by 10 bases, with 9 bases between. This CDR3 is CASSGRGSPLHF. As DNA, the CDR3 is TGCGCCAGCAGCGGTCGGGGCTCACCCCTCCACTTT.

The chain recombines TRBV2 with TRBJ2-2; D is undetermined. In germline, CDR1 is SNHLY, CDR2 FYNNEI. The V and J ends lost 1 base and 11 bases respectively, with 8 bases between them. This CDR3 has 12 residues. The CDR3 nucleotides are TGTGCCAGCAGTGAAGACGTCAGCGAGCTGTTTTTT. It encodes CASSEDVSELFF.

The J gene is TRBJ1-6, the V gene TRBV27; tentatively, D is TRBD1 (5 bases). The CDR3 is made up of 13 amino acids. Germline-derived CDR1 and CDR2 are MNHEY and SMNVEV (reference sequence). V lost 4 bases and J 7 bases, leaving 8 bases between the germline ends. The CDR3 nucleotides are TGTGCCAGCAGTTGGGGCCCCAATTCACCCCTCCACTTT. Translated: CASSWGPNSPLHF.

The chain combines TRBV7-3 with TRBJ2-1; possible D gene TRBD2, 5 bases. Germline V gene sequence: CDR1 SGHTA, CDR2 FQGTGA. The CDR3 spans 16 residues. Trimming took off 5 bases at V and 0 bases at J, with 14 bases between the two ends. CDR3 nucleotide sequence: TGTGCCAGCAGCCGGAAGCGGACGAGCTCCTACAATGAGCAGTTCTTC. Encoded protein: CASSRKRTSSYNEQFF.

This clonotype showed up just a few times. The CDR3 DNA reads as TGTGCCAGCACTCGGGGACTAGCGGAAAGGGGTGAGCAGTTCTTC. Protein product: CASTRGLAERGEQFF. The chain recombines TRBV12-3 or TRBV12-4 with TRBJ2-1, with 11 bases matching TRBD2. J lost 9 bases, V lost 7 bases, and 11 bases had no gene match. This CDR3 has 15 amino acids.

This clonotype was picked up a small number of times. The chain is built from TRBV6-1 and TRBJ2-7; D not resolved. There are 11 residues in the CDR3. The V end lost 2 bases, the J end lost 6 bases, and 5 bases lay between the germline ends. The germline V gene has CDR1 MNHNS and CDR2 SASEGT. CDR3 bases: TGTGCCAGCAGTGAATGGGGCGAGCAGTACTTC. This sequence encodes CASSEWGEQYF.

The CDR3: CAWYRQGAHNEQFF. The CDR3 DNA reads as TGTGCCTGGTACCGACAGGGGGCACACAATGAGCAGTTCTTC. This chain joins TRBV30 and TRBJ2-1; 10 bases align to TRBD1. CDR1 is GTSNPN, CDR2 SVGIG, per germline (reference sequence). CDR3 length: 14 residues. V lost 5 bases to trimming and J lost 5 bases; unmatched junction nucleotides: 6.

This clonotype was seen more than once but under ten times. This sequence joins TRBV24-1 and TRBJ2-7; the D is unclear. CDR1 is KGHDR and CDR2 is SFDVKD in the germline V gene. Trimming cost V 4 bases and J 4 bases, with 4 bases left between them. The CDR3 spans 11 residues. CDR3 sequence: CATSDEYEQYF. The CDR3 bases are TGTGCCACCAGTGACGAGTACGAGCAGTACTTC.